The 10 T cell receptor beta chains below come from one sample, sequenced in a study of CD8 T cells in Susac syndrome. cDNA came from roughly 0.53 to 1 ug RNA primed by random hexamers. TCRdb reprocessed the immunoSEQ multiplex PCR reads with MiXCR, giving one entry per CDR3 protein. This sample has some 110,000 distinct CDR3 sequences, with approximately 96% found just once. The sample taken for sequencing was CD4+ T cells from PBMCs. The receptors come from a human donor with Susac syndrome.

This clonotype was seen a few times. The CDR3 loop is CASSLDGGQFF. In DNA form, the CDR3 reads TGCGCCAGCAGCTTGGACGGGGGGCAGTTCTTC. The V and J genes are TRBV5-1 and TRBJ2-1, with D tentatively TRBD2 (6 bases). The CDR3 extends over 11 amino acids. Germline CDR1 reads SGHRS; CDR2 reads YFSETQ. With 0 bases removed from V and 12 bases from J, the gap between germline ends came to 7 bases. The entire variable domain, with the rest obtained from reference TRBV5-1 and TRBJ2-1, is as follows: KAGVTQTPRYLIKTRGQQVTLSCSPISGHRSVSWYQQTPGQGLQFLFEYFSETQRNKGNFPGRFSGRQFSNSRSEMNVSTLELGDSALYLCASSLDGGQFFGPGTRLTVL.

V usage is TRBV29-1 and J usage is TRBJ2-6; perhaps TRBD1 as D (5 bases). Germline V CDR1 and CDR2: SQVTM, ANQGSEA. The length of the CDR3 is 14 residues. The germline V and J ends were trimmed by 8 bases and 0 bases, with 11 bases remaining between them. The CDR3 nucleotides are TGCAGCATCAAGCAGGGCTCTGGGGCCAACGTCCTGACTTTC. Protein sequence: CSIKQGSGANVLTF.

CDR3 sequence: CASWPRYGQPQHF. As DNA, the CDR3 is TGTGCCAGCTGGCCCCGGTACGGTCAGCCCCAGCATTTT. The V and J genes are TRBV27 and TRBJ1-5; D uncertain. The germline gives CDR1 MNHEY, CDR2 SMNVEV (reference sequence). The germline V and J ends were trimmed by 8 bases and 6 bases, with 14 bases remaining between them. The CDR3 extends over 13 amino acids.

The rearrangement joins TRBV6-6 to TRBJ2-7, with TRBD1 as a possible D gene (5 bases). The germline CDR1 and CDR2 sequences are MNHNY and SVGAGI (reference sequence). V gave up 2 bases and J gave up 5 bases, with 13 bases separating them. The CDR3 runs to 14 residues. The CDR3 coding sequence is TGTGCCAGCAGTTACAGCCAGGGAACGCACGAGCAGTACTTC. Protein: CASSYSQGTHEQYF.

V usage is TRBV30 and J usage is TRBJ1-4, with 7 bases identical to TRBD1. This CDR3 spans 15 amino acids. Germline V gene lookup returns CDR1 GTSNPN and CDR2 SVGIG (reference sequence). V was clipped by 3 bases and J by 6 bases; unmatched bases: 10. CDR3 nucleotides: TGTGCCTGGAGGGGTCACAGGGGCCTTGATGAAAAACTGTTTTTT. Residues: CAWRGHRGLDEKLFF.

The gene calls are TRBV7-2 and TRBJ2-1; D unclear. The V gene lost 7 bases and the J gene lost 0 bases, with 10 bases spanning the gap. Germline V gives CDR1 SGHTA, CDR2 FQGNSA. CDR3 length: 14 residues. The CDR3 region has the DNA TGTGCCAGCATACGTGAGAGCTCCTACAATGAGCAGTTCTTC. It codes for CASIRESSYNEQFF.

The rearrangement uses TRBV12-3 or TRBV12-4 and TRBJ1-2; D gene ambiguous. V lost 7 bases and J 2 bases, leaving 11 bases between the germline ends. CDR3 size: 13 residues. The CDR3 region has the DNA TGTGCCAGCACCCTAAGGTCGAACTATGGCTACACCTTC. The encoded protein is CASTLRSNYGYTF.

The V and J genes are TRBV12-3 or TRBV12-4 and TRBJ2-5; D is unclear. The CDR3 sequence is 12 residues long. V lost 3 bases to trimming and J lost 5 bases, with 7 bases between them. The CDR3 DNA reads TGTGCCAGCAGTTTCCGGCGTGAGACCCAGTACTTC. It yields the protein CASSFRRETQYF.

J is TRBJ2-7 and V is TRBV29-1; tentatively, D is TRBD1 (5 bases). The V end was cut by 7 bases, the J end by 2 bases, with 15 bases between. The length of the CDR3 is 13 residues. Germline V gene data show CDR1 as SQVTM and CDR2 as ANQGSEA. CDR3 protein: CSARVGAAYEQYF. The CDR3 DNA reads TGCAGCGCTCGGGTAGGGGCAGCCTACGAGCAGTACTTC.

The rearrangement links TRBV29-1 to TRBJ2-7; D is perhaps TRBD2 (5 bases). CDR3 length: 13 amino acids. With 5 bases removed from V and 3 bases from J, the gap between germline ends came to 14 bases. The germline V gene has CDR1 SQVTM and CDR2 ANQGSEA. The CDR3 is CSVLERTDYEQYF. DNA of the CDR3: TGCAGCGTTCTGGAGCGGACGGACTACGAGCAGTACTTC.